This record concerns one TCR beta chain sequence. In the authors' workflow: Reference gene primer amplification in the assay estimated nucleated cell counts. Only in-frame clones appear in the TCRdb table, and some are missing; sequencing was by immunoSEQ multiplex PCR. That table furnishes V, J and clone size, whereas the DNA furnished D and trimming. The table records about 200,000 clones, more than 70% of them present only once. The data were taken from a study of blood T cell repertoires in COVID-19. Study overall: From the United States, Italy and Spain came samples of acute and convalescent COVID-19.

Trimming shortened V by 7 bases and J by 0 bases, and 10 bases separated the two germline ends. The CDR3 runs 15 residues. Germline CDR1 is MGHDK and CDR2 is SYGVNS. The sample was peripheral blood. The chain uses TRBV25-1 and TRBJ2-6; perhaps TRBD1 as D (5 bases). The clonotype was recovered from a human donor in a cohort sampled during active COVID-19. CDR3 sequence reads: CASTGHFSGANVLTF. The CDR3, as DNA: TGTGCCAGCACCGGACATTTCTCTGGGGCCAACGTCCTGACTTTC.